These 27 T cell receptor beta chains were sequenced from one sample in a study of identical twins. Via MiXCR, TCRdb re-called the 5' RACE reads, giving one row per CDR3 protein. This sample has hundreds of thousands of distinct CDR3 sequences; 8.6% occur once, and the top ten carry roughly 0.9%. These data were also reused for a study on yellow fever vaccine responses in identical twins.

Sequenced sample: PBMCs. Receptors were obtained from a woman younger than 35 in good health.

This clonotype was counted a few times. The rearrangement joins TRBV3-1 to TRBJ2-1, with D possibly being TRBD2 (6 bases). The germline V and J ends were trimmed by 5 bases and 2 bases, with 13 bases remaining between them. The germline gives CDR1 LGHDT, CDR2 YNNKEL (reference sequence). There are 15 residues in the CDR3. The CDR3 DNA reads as TGTGCCAGCAGCTCGCGGGACTTCACCTACAATGAGCAGTTCTTC. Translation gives CASSSRDFTYNEQFF.

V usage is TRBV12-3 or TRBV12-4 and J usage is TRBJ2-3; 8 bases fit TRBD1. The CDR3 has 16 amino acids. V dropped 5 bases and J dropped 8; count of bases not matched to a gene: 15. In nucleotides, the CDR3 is TGTGCCAGCAGTCCCCCTGGGGCGCAGGGGGCAGGTACGCAGTATTTT. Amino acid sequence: CASSPPGAQGAGTQYF.

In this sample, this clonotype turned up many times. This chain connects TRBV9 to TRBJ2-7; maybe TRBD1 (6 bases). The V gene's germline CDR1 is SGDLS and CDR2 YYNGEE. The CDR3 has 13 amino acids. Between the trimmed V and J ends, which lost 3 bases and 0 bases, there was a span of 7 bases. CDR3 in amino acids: CASSAGVSYEQYF. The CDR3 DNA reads TGTGCCAGCAGCGCAGGGGTCTCCTACGAGCAGTACTTC.

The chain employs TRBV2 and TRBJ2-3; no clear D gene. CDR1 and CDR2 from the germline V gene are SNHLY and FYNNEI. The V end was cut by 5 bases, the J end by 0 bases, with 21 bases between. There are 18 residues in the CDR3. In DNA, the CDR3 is TGTGCCAGCAGTCCCCACCCTGGGCGGAGTATCAGCACAGATACGCAGTATTTT. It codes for CASSPHPGRSISTDTQYF.

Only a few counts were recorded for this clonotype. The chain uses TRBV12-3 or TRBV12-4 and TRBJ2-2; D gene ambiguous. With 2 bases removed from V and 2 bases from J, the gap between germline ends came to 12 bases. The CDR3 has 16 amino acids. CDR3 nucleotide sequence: TGTGCCAGCAGTTTATTTGGGAAGGGAAACACCGGGGAGCTGTTTTTT. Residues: CASSLFGKGNTGELFF.

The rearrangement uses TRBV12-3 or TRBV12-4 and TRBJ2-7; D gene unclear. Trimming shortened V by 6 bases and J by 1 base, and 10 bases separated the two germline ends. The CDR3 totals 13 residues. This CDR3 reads CASRRTDSYEQYF. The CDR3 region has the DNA TGTGCCAGCAGGAGGACGGATTCCTACGAGCAGTACTTC.

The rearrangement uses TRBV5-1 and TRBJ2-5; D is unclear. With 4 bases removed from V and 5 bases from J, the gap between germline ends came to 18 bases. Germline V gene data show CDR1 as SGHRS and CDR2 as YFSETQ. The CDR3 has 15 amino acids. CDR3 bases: TGCGCCAGCAGCCCTTTTCGGTCCGGGCCGGAGACCCAGTACTTC. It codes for CASSPFRSGPETQYF.

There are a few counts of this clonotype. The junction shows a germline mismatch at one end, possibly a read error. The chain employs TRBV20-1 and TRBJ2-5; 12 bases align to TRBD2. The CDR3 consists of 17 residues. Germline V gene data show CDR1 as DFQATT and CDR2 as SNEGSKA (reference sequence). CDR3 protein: CCATLSGTSGPSETQYF. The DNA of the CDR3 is TGCTGTGCTACGTTATCCGGGACTAGCGGGCCGTCGGAGACCCAGTACTTC.

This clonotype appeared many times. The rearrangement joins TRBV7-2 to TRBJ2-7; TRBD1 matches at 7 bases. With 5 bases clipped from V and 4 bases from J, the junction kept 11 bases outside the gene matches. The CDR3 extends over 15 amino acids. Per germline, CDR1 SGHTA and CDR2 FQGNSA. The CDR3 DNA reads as TGTGCCAGCAGCCGCAGAATTACAGGGGTGTACGAGCAGTACTTC. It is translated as CASSRRITGVYEQYF.

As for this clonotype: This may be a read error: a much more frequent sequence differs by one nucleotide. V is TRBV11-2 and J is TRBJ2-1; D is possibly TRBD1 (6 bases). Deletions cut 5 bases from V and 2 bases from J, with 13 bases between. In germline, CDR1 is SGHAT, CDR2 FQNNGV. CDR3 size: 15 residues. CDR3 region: CASSPTGSPYNEQFF. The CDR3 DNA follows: TGTGCCAGCAGCCCTACAGGGAGCCCCTACAATGAGCAGTTCTTC.

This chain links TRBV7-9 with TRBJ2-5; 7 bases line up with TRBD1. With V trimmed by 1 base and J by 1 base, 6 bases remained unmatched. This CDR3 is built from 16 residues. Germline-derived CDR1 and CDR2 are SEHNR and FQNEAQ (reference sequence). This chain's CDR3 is CASSLGQGWSQETQYF. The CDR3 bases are TGTGCCAGCAGCTTAGGACAGGGATGGAGCCAAGAGACCCAGTACTTC.

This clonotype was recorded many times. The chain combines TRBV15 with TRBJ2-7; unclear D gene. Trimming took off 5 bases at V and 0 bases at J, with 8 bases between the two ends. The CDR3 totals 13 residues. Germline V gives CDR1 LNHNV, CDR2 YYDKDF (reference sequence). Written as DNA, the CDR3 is TGTGCCACCAGCGAGGAGAGCTCCTACGAGCAGTACTTC. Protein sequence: CATSEESSYEQYF.

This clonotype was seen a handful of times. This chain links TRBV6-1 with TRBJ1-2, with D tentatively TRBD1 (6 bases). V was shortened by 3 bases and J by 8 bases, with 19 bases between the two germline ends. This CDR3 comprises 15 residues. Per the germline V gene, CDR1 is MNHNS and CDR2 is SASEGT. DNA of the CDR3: TGTGCCAGCAGTGAGCGAATCACAGGGTCGATGGGCTACACCTTC. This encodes CASSERITGSMGYTF.

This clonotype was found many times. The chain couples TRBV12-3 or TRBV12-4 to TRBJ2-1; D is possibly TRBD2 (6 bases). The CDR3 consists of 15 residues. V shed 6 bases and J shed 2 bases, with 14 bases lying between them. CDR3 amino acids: CASSETSIPYNEQFF. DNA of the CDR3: TGTGCCAGCAGCGAGACTAGTATCCCCTACAATGAGCAGTTCTTC.

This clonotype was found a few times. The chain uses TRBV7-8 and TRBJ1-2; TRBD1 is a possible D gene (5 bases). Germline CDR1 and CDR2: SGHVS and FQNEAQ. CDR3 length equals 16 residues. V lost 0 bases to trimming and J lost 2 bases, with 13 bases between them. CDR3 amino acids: CASSLASRVKNYGYTF. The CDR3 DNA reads TGTGCCAGCAGCTTAGCCAGCAGGGTTAAGAACTATGGCTACACCTTC.

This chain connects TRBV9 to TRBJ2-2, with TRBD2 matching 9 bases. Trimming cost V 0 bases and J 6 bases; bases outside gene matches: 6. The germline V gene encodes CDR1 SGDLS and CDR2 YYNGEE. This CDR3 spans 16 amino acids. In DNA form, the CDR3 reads TGTGCCAGCAGCGTAGCTGGGCTAGCGGGATCCGGGGAGCTGTTTTTT. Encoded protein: CASSVAGLAGSGELFF.

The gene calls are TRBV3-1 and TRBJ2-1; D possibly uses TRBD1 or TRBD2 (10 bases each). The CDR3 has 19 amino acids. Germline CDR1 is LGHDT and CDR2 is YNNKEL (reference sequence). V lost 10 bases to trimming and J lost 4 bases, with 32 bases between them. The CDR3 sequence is CAISWDRGLLAGPYNEQFF. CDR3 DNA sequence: TGTGCCATCAGTTGGGACAGGGGTTTACTAGCGGGACCGTACAATGAGCAGTTCTTC.

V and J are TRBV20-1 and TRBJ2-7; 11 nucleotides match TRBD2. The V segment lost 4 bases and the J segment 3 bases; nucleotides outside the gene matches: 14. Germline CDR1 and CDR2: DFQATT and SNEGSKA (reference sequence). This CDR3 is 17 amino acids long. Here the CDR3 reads CSATPSVGLADYYEQYF. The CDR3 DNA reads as TGCAGTGCTACACCTTCCGTGGGACTAGCGGATTACTACGAGCAGTACTTC.

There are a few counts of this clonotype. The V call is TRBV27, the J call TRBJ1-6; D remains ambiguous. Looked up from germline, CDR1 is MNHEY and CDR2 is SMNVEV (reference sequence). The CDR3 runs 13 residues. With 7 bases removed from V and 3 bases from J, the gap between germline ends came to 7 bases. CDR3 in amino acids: CASNEGYNSPLHF. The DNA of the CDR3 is TGTGCCAGCAACGAGGGCTATAATTCACCCCTCCACTTT.

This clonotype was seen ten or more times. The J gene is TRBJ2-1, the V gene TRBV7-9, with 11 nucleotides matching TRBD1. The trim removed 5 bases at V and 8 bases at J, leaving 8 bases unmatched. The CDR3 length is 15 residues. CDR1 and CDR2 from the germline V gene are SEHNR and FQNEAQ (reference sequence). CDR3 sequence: CASSGSWDRGYEQFF. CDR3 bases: TGTGCCAGCAGCGGGAGTTGGGACAGGGGGTATGAGCAGTTCTTC.

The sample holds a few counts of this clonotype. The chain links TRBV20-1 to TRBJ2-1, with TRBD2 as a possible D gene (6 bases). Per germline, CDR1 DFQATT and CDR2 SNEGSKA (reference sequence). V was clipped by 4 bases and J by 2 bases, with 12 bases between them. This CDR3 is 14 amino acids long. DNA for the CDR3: TGCAGTGCTACTAGCGTATTAGCCTACAATGAGCAGTTCTTC. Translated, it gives CSATSVLAYNEQFF.

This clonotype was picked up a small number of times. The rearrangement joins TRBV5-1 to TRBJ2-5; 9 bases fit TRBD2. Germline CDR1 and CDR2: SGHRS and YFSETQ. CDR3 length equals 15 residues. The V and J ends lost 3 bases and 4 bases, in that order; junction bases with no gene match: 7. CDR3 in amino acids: CASSSAGGGGETQYF. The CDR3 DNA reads TGCGCCAGCAGCTCGGCCGGCGGGGGGGGAGAGACCCAGTACTTC. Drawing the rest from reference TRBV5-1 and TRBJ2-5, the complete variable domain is KAGVTQTPRYLIKTRGQQVTLSCSPISGHRSVSWYQQTPGQGLQFLFEYFSETQRNKGNFPGRFSGRQFSNSRSEMNVSTLELGDSALYLCASSSAGGGGETQYFGPGTRLLVL.

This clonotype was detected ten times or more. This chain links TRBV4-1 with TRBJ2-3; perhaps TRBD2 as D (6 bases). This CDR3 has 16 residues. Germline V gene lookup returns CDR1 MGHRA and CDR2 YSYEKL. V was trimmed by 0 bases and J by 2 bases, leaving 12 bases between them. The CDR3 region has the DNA TGCGCCAGCAGCCAAGATATAGCGGCCTACACAGATACGCAGTATTTT. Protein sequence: CASSQDIAAYTDTQYF.

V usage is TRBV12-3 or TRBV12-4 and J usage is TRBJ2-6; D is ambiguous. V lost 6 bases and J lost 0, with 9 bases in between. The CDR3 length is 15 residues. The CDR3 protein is CASSWKRSGANVLTF. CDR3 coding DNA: TGTGCCAGCAGCTGGAAACGCTCTGGGGCCAACGTCCTGACTTTC.

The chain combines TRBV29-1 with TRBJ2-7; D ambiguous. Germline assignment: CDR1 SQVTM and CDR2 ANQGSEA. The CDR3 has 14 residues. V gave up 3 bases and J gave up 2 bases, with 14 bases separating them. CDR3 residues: CSVEGKNTPYEQYF. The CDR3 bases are TGCAGCGTTGAGGGAAAGAATACTCCCTACGAGCAGTACTTC.

The CDR3: CASSSVFGGRDTGELFF. As DNA, the CDR3 is TGTGCCAGCAGTTCGGTTTTTGGGGGGAGGGACACCGGGGAGCTGTTTTTT. The chain employs TRBV27 and TRBJ2-2; 7 bases map to TRBD2. This CDR3 has 17 residues. With 4 bases clipped from V and 3 bases from J, the junction kept 11 bases outside the gene matches. CDR1 is MNHEY and CDR2 is SMNVEV in the germline V gene (reference sequence).

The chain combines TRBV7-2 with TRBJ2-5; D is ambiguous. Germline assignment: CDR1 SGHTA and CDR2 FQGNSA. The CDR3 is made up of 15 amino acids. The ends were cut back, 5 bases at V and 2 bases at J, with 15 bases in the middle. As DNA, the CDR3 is TGTGCCAGCAGCCCCACCAGACTCAGTCAAGAGACCCAGTACTTC. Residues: CASSPTRLSQETQYF.